Below, 20 T cell receptor beta chains from the same sample are listed, as sequenced in a study of T cell responses to AZD1222 COVID-19 vaccine. Profiled with immunoSEQ multiplex PCR; TCRdb holds only in-frame clones, not every one. The profile covers about 110,000 clones, with roughly 90% appearing a single time and about 1.2% taken by the ten largest. Sample: peripheral blood, taken on day 0 of AZD1222 vaccination. The receptors originated from an adult in good health.

The V call is TRBV5-6, the J call TRBJ1-1; 8 nucleotides agree with TRBD1. Germline V gene lookup returns CDR1 SGHDT and CDR2 YYEEEE. After removal of 5 bases from V and 3 bases from J, the junction contained 3 bases not matched to a gene. This CDR3 is built from 13 residues. CDR3 DNA sequence: TGTGCCAGCAGGTTGACAGGGGACACTGAAGCTTTCTTT. It encodes CASRLTGDTEAFF.

The chain couples TRBV28 to TRBJ1-5; D is uncertain. Per germline, CDR1 MDHEN and CDR2 SYDVKM. The germline V and J ends were trimmed by 5 bases and 2 bases, with 13 bases remaining between them. This CDR3 region has 15 residues. The CDR3 nucleotides read TGTGCCAGCAGTCCGGACGCGAGGGGCAATCAGCCCCAGCATTTT. Translating it yields CASSPDARGNQPQHF.

J is TRBJ2-3 and V is TRBV9, with 10 bases fitting TRBD1. The CDR3 is 15 residues long. The germline CDR1 and CDR2 sequences are SGDLS and YYNGEE. V lost 1 base to trimming and J lost 4 bases; unmatched junction nucleotides: 3. The CDR3 DNA sequence: TGTGCCAGCAGCGTATCAGGACAGGGGGCAGATACGCAGTATTTT. It specifies CASSVSGQGADTQYF.

V is TRBV7-3 and J is TRBJ1-2, with D possibly being TRBD1 (5 bases). Trimming took 0 bases from V and 8 from J, leaving 13 bases between them. The CDR3 length is 14 residues. Germline CDR1 is SGHTA and CDR2 is FQGTGA. CDR3 sequence reads: CASSLTGATGGYTF. CDR3 DNA sequence: TGTGCCAGCAGCTTAACCGGGGCTACCGGGGGCTACACCTTC. The complete variable domain, with remaining parts taken from reference TRBV7-3 and TRBJ1-2, reads GAGVSQTPSNKVTEKGKYVELRCDPISGHTALYWYRQSLGQGPEFLIYFQGTGAADDSGLPNDRFFAVRPEGSVSTLKIQRTERGDSAVYLCASSLTGATGGYTFGSGTRLTVV.

The chain uses TRBV19 and TRBJ1-5; D is ambiguous. The V and J ends lost 5 bases and 0 bases respectively, with 5 bases between them. The germline V gene encodes CDR1 LNHDA and CDR2 SQIVND (reference sequence). The CDR3 extends over 13 amino acids. As DNA, the CDR3 is TGTGCCAGTAGTTCACTTAGCAATCAGCCCCAGCATTTT. Its translation: CASSSLSNQPQHF.

This clone was picked up one time. V gene TRBV27 combines with J gene TRBJ2-5, with D perhaps matching TRBD2 (7 bases). This CDR3 has 15 amino acids. V lost 5 bases to trimming and J lost 3 bases, with 16 bases between them. The germline V gene encodes CDR1 MNHEY and CDR2 SMNVEV (reference sequence). This chain's CDR3 is CASSPLRGREETQYF. CDR3 nucleotide sequence: TGTGCCAGCAGTCCTCTTAGGGGGAGGGAAGAGACCCAGTACTTC.

The CDR3 loop is CASSYDRGSYNEQFF. CDR3 in DNA: TGTGCCAGCAGTTATGACAGGGGGTCCTACAATGAGCAGTTCTTC. This chain links TRBV27 with TRBJ2-1; 9 bases fit TRBD1. CDR3 length equals 15 residues. J gave up 1 base and V 4 bases, and 2 bases lay outside the gene matches. Germline V gene sequence: CDR1 MNHEY, CDR2 SMNVEV (reference sequence).

V usage is TRBV24-1 and J usage is TRBJ2-3; the D gene is possibly TRBD1 (5 bases). The V end lost 3 bases, the J end lost 2 bases, and 14 bases lay between the germline ends. Germline CDR1 KGHDR, CDR2 SFDVKD. The CDR3 is 16 amino acids. This CDR3 reads CATSDHRLGVTDTQYF. The CDR3 DNA reads as TGTGCCACCAGTGATCACAGGCTAGGGGTCACAGATACGCAGTATTTT.

Here the CDR3 DNA reads TGCGCCAGCAGCTGGGGTAGGGTCGGCCAGCCCCAGCATTTT. The encoded protein is CASSWGRVGQPQHF. The chain uses TRBV4-1 and TRBJ1-5; no reliable D call. V lost 5 bases, J lost 7 bases, and 15 bases lay in between. Germline CDR1 is MGHRA and CDR2 is YSYEKL. This CDR3 spans 14 amino acids.

The rearrangement joins TRBV19 to TRBJ2-2; D is perhaps TRBD1 (5 bases). Trimming removed 5 bases at V and 6 bases at J, with 13 bases between. Looked up from germline, CDR1 is LNHDA and CDR2 is SQIVND (reference sequence). The CDR3 consists of 14 residues. The CDR3 here is CASSFTGSPGELFF. CDR3 sequence (DNA): TGTGCCAGTAGTTTCACAGGTTCCCCCGGGGAGCTGTTTTTT.

The rearrangement links TRBV6-5 to TRBJ2-7; 8 nucleotides agree with TRBD1. The J segment lost 5 bases and the V segment lost 7 bases, leaving 13 bases of the junction unmatched. CDR3 length: 15 residues. CDR1 is MNHEY, CDR2 SVGAGI, per germline. In nucleotides, the CDR3 is TGTGCCAGCACCCCGCCCCGGACAGGGTCGAACGAGCAGTACTTC. Amino acids: CASTPPRTGSNEQYF.

The chain employs TRBV7-2 and TRBJ1-1, with D possibly matching TRBD1 (6 bases). The germline CDR1 and CDR2 sequences are SGHTA and FQGNSA. V lost 1 base and J lost 2, with 14 bases in between. This CDR3 contains 16 residues. CDR3 loop: CASSLVGGATNTEAFF. In DNA form, the CDR3 reads TGTGCCAGCAGCTTAGTCGGGGGCGCGACTAACACTGAAGCTTTCTTT.

This sequence joins TRBV6-5 and TRBJ2-7; the D gene is possibly TRBD2 (7 bases). V was clipped by 7 bases and J by 3 bases, with 19 bases between them. This CDR3 is 15 amino acids long. Per germline, CDR1 MNHEY and CDR2 SVGAGI. The CDR3 loop reads CASTGGYRVYYEQYF. Here the CDR3 DNA reads TGTGCCAGCACCGGGGGGTACAGGGTTTACTACGAGCAGTACTTC.

The rearrangement joins TRBV30 to TRBJ2-7, with unresolved D. The CDR3 has 12 residues. V lost 3 bases to trimming and J lost 6 bases, with 12 bases between them. Germline CDR1 and CDR2: GTSNPN and SVGIG (reference sequence). CDR3 amino acids: CAWSRTLGEQYF. CDR3 bases: TGTGCCTGGAGCCGTACCCTTGGCGAGCAGTACTTC.

The chain uses TRBV5-1 and TRBJ2-1; TRBD2 agrees at 14 bases. Germline CDR1 and CDR2: SGHRS and YFSETQ. With 0 bases clipped from V and 5 bases from J, the junction kept 1 base outside the gene matches. The CDR3 has 16 amino acids. In DNA form, the CDR3 reads TGCGCCAGCAGCTTGGGACTAGCGGGGGGGCACAATGAGCAGTTCTTC. Protein: CASSLGLAGGHNEQFF.

The rearrangement joins TRBV30 to TRBJ1-2; TRBD1 matches at 7 bases. V shed 3 bases and J 4 bases; nucleotides not matched to a gene: 2. This CDR3 is built from 12 residues. Germline loops: CDR1 GTSNPN, CDR2 SVGIG (reference sequence). This CDR3 is CAWSPGGYGYTF. Written as DNA, the CDR3 is TGTGCCTGGAGCCCAGGGGGCTATGGCTACACCTTC.

The CDR3 DNA sequence: TGTGCCAGCAGTGTTGGAGAGCAGTTCTTC. Amino acid sequence: CASSVGEQFF. V usage is TRBV2 and J usage is TRBJ2-1; D remains ambiguous. V lost 4 bases, J lost 10 bases, and 5 bases lay in between. CDR1 SNHLY and CDR2 FYNNEI come from the germline V gene. The CDR3 consists of 10 residues.

V and J are TRBV6-2 or TRBV6-3 and TRBJ2-1; 11 positions match TRBD2. The CDR3 sequence is 18 residues long. Trimming cost V 0 bases and J 4 bases; bases outside gene matches: 8. Germline assignment: CDR1 MNHEY and CDR2 SVGEGT. Here the CDR3 reads CASSYSLTRLAGYNEQFF. The DNA for the CDR3 is TGTGCCAGCAGTTACTCACTGACCCGACTAGCGGGATACAATGAGCAGTTCTTC.

This clone came up once. The rearrangement links TRBV16 to TRBJ1-1; D not resolved. Germline CDR1 KGHSY, CDR2 FQNENV. The CDR3 is 14 amino acids. Trimming shortened V by 3 bases and J by 4 bases, and 12 bases separated the two germline ends. The CDR3: CASSQWHEVTEAFF. The CDR3 region has the DNA TGTGCCAGCAGCCAGTGGCATGAGGTCACTGAAGCTTTCTTT.

This chain links TRBV7-2 with TRBJ2-3; D is possibly TRBD2 (6 bases). This CDR3 spans 15 amino acids. Trimming removed 2 bases from V and 0 bases from J, with 9 bases in between. The germline gives CDR1 SGHTA, CDR2 FQGNSA. In DNA, the CDR3 is TGTGCCAGCAGCTTACTGGCGGGGAGCACAGATACGCAGTATTTT. Its protein product is CASSLLAGSTDTQYF.